The 30 T cell receptor beta chains given below trace back to one sample, sequenced in a study of PD-1 blockade in classical Hodgkin lymphoma. The assay was immunoSEQ multiplex PCR, and TCRdb's table has in-frame clones only and misses some. The repertoire has 14,000 or so clones, roughly four fifths of them found once; the top ten carry around 20%. All patients experienced relapse after autologous stem cell transplantation, and brentuximab vedotin exposure was variable. Sequenced material: peripheral blood mononuclear cells (PBMCs), taken at baseline. All receptors come from a human donor with classical Hodgkin lymphoma.

The chain is built from TRBV29-1 and TRBJ1-2; D possibly corresponds to TRBD1 (5 bases). Trimming left V 2 bases short and J 4 bases short, with 17 bases between. There are 15 residues in the CDR3. CDR1 is SQVTM, CDR2 ANQGSEA, per germline. In DNA, the CDR3 is TGCAGCGTTGAAACCCCCCCGACAGTGCTCTATGGCTACACCTTC. Amino acid sequence: CSVETPPTVLYGYTF.

This sequence joins TRBV19 and TRBJ2-7, with TRBD2 as a possible D gene (6 bases). The V and J ends lost 4 bases and 6 bases respectively, with 13 bases between them. Germline V gives CDR1 LNHDA, CDR2 SQIVND (reference sequence). The CDR3 contains 13 residues. The CDR3: CASSTRDSGEQYF. CDR3 DNA sequence: TGTGCCAGTAGTACTCGGGACTCCGGCGAGCAGTACTTC.

This clone has just a few counts. The rearrangement links TRBV10-2 to TRBJ2-1; D tentatively reads TRBD1 or TRBD2 (5 bases each). V lost 7 bases and J lost 9, with 13 bases in between. The CDR3 extends over 12 amino acids. CDR1 and CDR2 (germline): WSHSY, SAAADI. Here the CDR3 reads CASMDLGAEQFF. The CDR3 DNA reads TGCGCCAGCATGGACTTAGGGGCTGAGCAGTTCTTC.

V and J are TRBV7-9 and TRBJ1-2, with 9 nucleotides matching TRBD1. V was clipped by 2 bases and J by 6 bases; unmatched bases: 1. From germline, CDR1 is SEHNR and CDR2 FQNEAQ (reference sequence). The CDR3 covers 13 residues. CDR3 protein: CASSLNRGHGYTF. CDR3 coding DNA: TGTGCCAGCAGCTTAAACAGGGGGCATGGCTACACCTTC.

J is TRBJ1-2 and V is TRBV7-9; 9 bases are a match to TRBD1. This CDR3 is 14 amino acids long. V gave up 3 bases and J gave up 4 bases; unmatched junction bases: 3. Germline CDR1 is SEHNR and CDR2 is FQNEAQ (reference sequence). CDR3 nucleotides: TGTGCCAGCAGCTTGGGACAGGGTGGCTATGGCTACACCTTC. Translated, it gives CASSLGQGGYGYTF.

The chain has TRBV2 and TRBJ2-4; maybe TRBD1 (5 bases). CDR1 is SNHLY, CDR2 FYNNEI, per germline. This CDR3 is 15 amino acids long. V lost 5 bases to trimming and J lost 11 bases, with 22 bases between them. The CDR3 loop reads CASSLGTGPNGFQYF. CDR3 nucleotides: TGTGCCAGCAGTTTAGGTACAGGCCCCAATGGTTTTCAGTACTTC. Together with reference TRBV2 and TRBJ2-4, the CDR3 gives the full variable domain: EPEVTQTPSHQVTQMGQEVILRCVPISNHLYFYWYRQILGQKVEFLVSFYNNEISEKSEIFDDQFSVERPDGSNFTLKIRSTKLEDSAMYFCASSLGTGPNGFQYFGAGTRLSVL.

The chain recombines TRBV5-6 with TRBJ2-2; D uncertain. The length of the CDR3 is 13 residues. Per the germline V gene, CDR1 is SGHDT and CDR2 is YYEEEE. Trimming cost V 2 bases and J 6 bases, with 8 bases left between them. This CDR3 is CASSLGASGELFF. DNA of the CDR3: TGTGCCAGCAGCTTAGGCGCCTCCGGGGAGCTGTTTTTT.

A few counts support this clone. V gene TRBV19 combines with J gene TRBJ1-4; 7 bases are shared with TRBD1. Germline CDR1 LNHDA, CDR2 SQIVND (reference sequence). The CDR3 sequence is 13 residues long. J lost 6 bases, V lost 3 bases, and 1 base had no gene match. The CDR3, as DNA: TGTGCCAGTAGTATCGACAGGGATGAAAAACTGTTTTTT. This encodes CASSIDRDEKLFF.

The rearrangement joins TRBV19 to TRBJ1-1; no reliable D call. V lost 5 bases and J lost 6, with 13 bases in between. There are 13 residues in the CDR3. Germline CDR1 is LNHDA and CDR2 is SQIVND (reference sequence). CDR3 sequence: CASSAEKGAEAFF. The CDR3 region has the DNA TGTGCCAGTAGTGCCGAAAAAGGCGCTGAAGCTTTCTTT.

In DNA form, the CDR3 reads TGTGCCAGCAGTTTTTCAGGGGTAAACACTGAAGCTTTCTTT. It codes for CASSFSGVNTEAFF. The chain employs TRBV28 and TRBJ1-1; weak D call: TRBD1 (6 bases). Trimming took 3 bases from V and 2 from J, leaving 10 bases between them. Germline CDR1 is MDHEN and CDR2 is SYDVKM. This CDR3 region has 14 residues.

The J gene is TRBJ2-1, the V gene TRBV9; D is unresolved. With 3 bases removed from V and 0 bases from J, the gap between germline ends came to 16 bases. The CDR3 spans 17 residues. Germline V CDR1 and CDR2: SGDLS, YYNGEE. The CDR3 DNA reads as TGTGCCAGCAGCGGAACAAGGTCAGAGGCCTCCTACAATGAGCAGTTCTTC. As protein: CASSGTRSEASYNEQFF.

The chain uses TRBV29-1 and TRBJ2-6; no clear D gene. Per germline, CDR1 SQVTM and CDR2 ANQGSEA. The CDR3 covers 16 residues. V lost 8 bases and J 0 bases, leaving 17 bases between the germline ends. The DNA for the CDR3 is TGCAGCCTTCCTTTCGGCAGTTCCTCTGGGGCCAACGTCCTGACTTTC. It specifies CSLPFGSSSGANVLTF.

The gene calls are TRBV4-3 and TRBJ1-2, with 8 bases matching TRBD1. V was clipped by 1 base and J by 3 bases; unmatched bases: 7. CDR3 length: 16 amino acids. Germline V lookup: CDR1 LGHNA, CDR2 YSLEER. For the CDR3, the DNA is TGCGCCAGCAGCCAAGTACACAGGGGGGGTTACTATGGCTACACCTTC. It encodes CASSQVHRGGYYGYTF.

The genes are TRBV4-3 and TRBJ1-3, with D hard to call. This CDR3 is built from 15 residues. Germline CDR1 is LGHNA and CDR2 is YSLEER. Trimming pared 7 bases from V and 0 bases from J, leaving 13 bases between. The CDR3 nucleotides are TGCGCCAGCACCACTCAACACAACTCTGGAAACACCATATATTTT. This gives the protein CASTTQHNSGNTIYF.

A single count supports this clone. This sequence joins TRBV6-5 and TRBJ1-5; D gene unclear. The CDR3 covers 13 residues. Trimming left V 2 bases short and J 7 bases short, with 9 bases between. Germline V CDR1 and CDR2: MNHEY, SVGAGI. CDR3 sequence reads: CASSYREKQPQHF. The CDR3 region has the DNA TGTGCCAGCAGTTACCGGGAGAAGCAGCCCCAGCATTTT.

The V gene is TRBV19, the J gene TRBJ1-2; D gene uncertain. CDR1 is LNHDA and CDR2 is SQIVND in the germline V gene (reference sequence). Deletions cut 7 bases from V and 0 bases from J, with 18 bases between. The CDR3 sequence is 16 residues long. The CDR3 spells CASTKIGAGSNYGYTF. DNA for the CDR3: TGTGCCAGTACCAAGATTGGCGCCGGGTCTAACTATGGCTACACCTTC.

Comment on this clone: A junction end diverges from the germline sequence, so it may reflect a read error. The J gene is TRBJ1-5, the V gene TRBV6-5; no definite D call. Germline loops: CDR1 MNHEY, CDR2 SVGAGI. The CDR3 length is 16 residues. This CDR3 is CASSYSSDSRNQPRHF. CDR3 DNA: TGTGCCAGCAGCTACTCCTCGGACTCTAGGAATCAGCCCCGGCATTTT.

DNA of the CDR3: TGCGCCAGCAGCTCCGCCGGCCGGGGCCTAAGCACAGATACGCAGTATTTT. The encoded protein is CASSSAGRGLSTDTQYF. The rearrangement uses TRBV5-1 and TRBJ2-3, with D perhaps assigned TRBD1 or TRBD2 (5 bases each). V was cut by 3 bases and J by 0 bases, with 17 bases left in between. The CDR3 runs to 17 residues. The germline gives CDR1 SGHRS, CDR2 YFSETQ.

The table lists this clone with a count of one. The chain has TRBV19 and TRBJ2-1; perhaps TRBD2 as D (5 bases). This CDR3 contains 15 residues. The germline V and J ends were trimmed by 4 bases and 3 bases, with 13 bases remaining between them. The germline V gene has CDR1 LNHDA and CDR2 SQIVND (reference sequence). CDR3 sequence (DNA): TGTGCCAGTAGTAAAACTAGTGAGGTCTACAATGAGCAGTTCTTC. It translates to CASSKTSEVYNEQFF. The full variable domain, completed using reference TRBV19 and TRBJ2-1, is DGGITQSPKYLFRKEGQNVTLSCEQNLNHDAMYWYRQDPGQGLRLIYYSQIVNDFQKGDIAEGYSVSREKKESFPLTVTSAQKNPTAFYLCASSKTSEVYNEQFFGPGTRLTVL.

This chain uses TRBV27 with TRBJ2-2, with D unclear. This CDR3 contains 14 residues. V was trimmed by 5 bases and J by 6 bases, leaving 13 bases between them. Germline V lookup: CDR1 MNHEY, CDR2 SMNVEV (reference sequence). For the CDR3, the DNA is TGTGCCAGCAGTCCGACAAATCGGGCCGGGGAGCTGTTTTTT. Protein: CASSPTNRAGELFF.

This clone has just one count. The rearrangement joins TRBV5-1 to TRBJ2-2; no clear D gene. The CDR3 is made up of 14 amino acids. Germline assignment: CDR1 SGHRS and CDR2 YFSETQ. V lost 6 bases, J lost 0 bases, and 9 bases lay in between. CDR3 loop: CASKGTSNTGELFF. CDR3 in DNA: TGCGCCAGCAAGGGCACTTCGAACACCGGGGAGCTGTTTTTT.

This sequence joins TRBV10-3 and TRBJ2-7, with D tentatively TRBD2 (6 bases). The CDR3 is 14 residues long. Germline CDR1 is ENHRY and CDR2 is SYGVKD. The germline V and J ends were trimmed by 8 bases and 0 bases, with 14 bases remaining between them. The chain's CDR3 is CAIGAVGSSYEQYF. CDR3 DNA: TGTGCCATCGGGGCTGTCGGGAGCTCCTACGAGCAGTACTTC.

This clone appeared a few times. V and J are TRBV5-1 and TRBJ2-1; possibly TRBD2 for D (6 bases). The length of the CDR3 is 14 residues. In germline, CDR1 is SGHRS, CDR2 YFSETQ. Trimming took off 0 bases at V and 6 bases at J, with 10 bases between the two ends. CDR3: CASSLETSFNEQFF. The CDR3 region has the DNA TGCGCCAGCAGCTTGGAGACTAGTTTCAATGAGCAGTTCTTC.

This chain uses TRBV18 with TRBJ2-5; D unclear. V was shortened by 6 bases and J by 2 bases, with 4 bases between the two germline ends. The germline V gene has CDR1 KGHSH and CDR2 LQKENI. This CDR3 is built from 11 residues. Here the CDR3 reads CASSRQETQYF. CDR3 DNA: TGTGCCAGCTCGCGGCAAGAGACCCAGTACTTC. The entire variable domain, with the rest obtained from reference TRBV18 and TRBJ2-5, is as follows: NAGVMQNPRHLVRRRGQEARLRCSPMKGHSHVYWYRQLPEEGLKFMVYLQKENIIDESGMPKERFSAEFPKEGPSILRIQQVVRGDSAAYFCASSRQETQYFGPGTRLLVL.

V and J are TRBV5-5 and TRBJ2-7; unclear D gene. The V gene's germline CDR1 is SGHKS and CDR2 YYEKEE (reference sequence). CDR3 length: 13 amino acids. Trimming left V 2 bases short and J 5 bases short, with 11 bases between. The CDR3 protein is CASSFPSTHEQYF. The CDR3 DNA follows: TGTGCCAGCAGCTTCCCTTCCACCCACGAGCAGTACTTC.

This clone appeared once. The J gene is TRBJ2-7, the V gene TRBV27; maybe TRBD1 (5 bases). The CDR3 length is 13 residues. V was shortened by 10 bases and J by 2 bases, with 15 bases between the two germline ends. Germline V gives CDR1 MNHEY, CDR2 SMNVEV (reference sequence). For the CDR3, the DNA is TGTGCCACCAGACAGAGCGCTACCTACGAGCAGTACTTC. Its protein is CATRQSATYEQYF.

This clone was observed a handful of times. V is TRBV9 and J is TRBJ2-7, with 8 bases that match TRBD2. Per the germline V gene, CDR1 is SGDLS and CDR2 is YYNGEE. The V gene end was trimmed by 0 bases and the J gene end by 7 bases; junction bases not matched to a gene: 12. This CDR3 has 16 amino acids. The CDR3 is CASSVGGGGGPGEQYF. The CDR3 region has the DNA TGTGCCAGCAGCGTAGGAGGCGGCGGGGGGCCCGGGGAGCAGTACTTC.

The rearrangement uses TRBV29-1 and TRBJ1-5; D gene uncertain. V dropped 4 bases and J dropped 3 bases, with 10 bases sitting between them. The CDR3 extends over 13 amino acids. CDR1 is SQVTM, CDR2 ANQGSEA, per germline. The CDR3 sequence is CSVVWQNNQPQHF. CDR3 nucleotides: TGCAGCGTTGTCTGGCAGAACAATCAGCCCCAGCATTTT.

V is TRBV5-1 and J is TRBJ2-7, with TRBD1 identical over 9 bases. Germline V CDR1 and CDR2: SGHRS, YFSETQ. With 0 bases clipped from V and 3 bases from J, the junction kept 4 bases outside the gene matches. This CDR3 comprises 15 residues. The CDR3 reads CASSLEPTGGYEQYF. CDR3 sequence (DNA): TGCGCCAGCAGCTTGGAACCGACAGGGGGCTACGAGCAGTACTTC.

This chain connects TRBV18 to TRBJ1-6; D remains ambiguous. Trimming took 3 bases from V and 7 from J, leaving 13 bases between them. The CDR3 covers 15 residues. Germline CDR1 KGHSH, CDR2 LQKENI. The CDR3 loop reads CASSPNSQGNSPLHF. Written as DNA, the CDR3 is TGTGCCAGCTCACCCAACAGCCAAGGGAATTCACCCCTCCACTTT.